The clone carrying this T cell receptor (beta chain) was counted between two and nine times. Together with a sample-barcoded 5' primer, a J-beta primer mix was included in a second PCR lasting about 6 to 12 cycles. Each cDNA molecule was tagged by a template-switch adaptor with 12 random nucleotides. Sequencing recovered at least 2.5 million CDR3-containing paired-end reads from each sample. Via MiXCR, TCRdb re-called the 5' RACE reads, giving one row per CDR3 protein. In the table there are roughly 500,000 distinct CDR3 sequences, around 24% of which are singletons. The V and J ends lost 0 bases and 3 bases, in that order; junction bases with no gene match: 5. CDR3 length equals 16 residues. The germline V gene encodes CDR1 SGHRS and CDR2 YFSETQ. The entry originates in a study of blood T cells in healthy people across ages. This sample was also put to use in a study of T cells of mothers and their children. That work adds: Donors were a few healthy Caucasian mothers and their six children. The extracted RNA was employed in its entirety for cDNA synthesis, at roughly 1.4 ug per 15 ul.

Sequencing was performed on blood. The chain has TRBV5-1 and TRBJ2-2; 7 nucleotides line up with TRBD1. The receptor was isolated from a boy aged 5-17 years in good health. This CDR3 reads CASSLGSGGYTGELFF. The CDR3 region has the DNA TGCGCCAGCAGCTTGGGGTCAGGGGGTTACACCGGGGAGCTGTTTTTT.